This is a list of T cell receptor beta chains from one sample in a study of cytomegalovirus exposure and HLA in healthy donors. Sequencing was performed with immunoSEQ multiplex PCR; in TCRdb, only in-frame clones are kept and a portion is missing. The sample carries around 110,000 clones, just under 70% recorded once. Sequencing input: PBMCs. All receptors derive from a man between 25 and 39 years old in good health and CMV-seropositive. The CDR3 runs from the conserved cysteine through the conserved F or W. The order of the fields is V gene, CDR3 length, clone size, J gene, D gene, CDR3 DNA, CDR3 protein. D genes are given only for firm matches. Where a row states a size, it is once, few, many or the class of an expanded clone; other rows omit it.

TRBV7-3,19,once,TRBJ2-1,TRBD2,TGTGCCAGCAGCTTAGCGGGAGGAACGGTCCCCGGGTTTCACAATGAGCAGTTCTTC,CASSLAGGTVPGFHNEQFF
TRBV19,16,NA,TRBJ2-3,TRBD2,TGTGCCAGTAGTCCACAGCGGGAGGGCTCCCAGGATACGCAGTATTTT,CASSPQREGSQDTQYF
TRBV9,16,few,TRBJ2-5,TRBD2,TGTGCCAGCAGCGTCTCGGCTAGCGGGGCCCAAGAGACCCAGTACTTC,CASSVSASGAQETQYF
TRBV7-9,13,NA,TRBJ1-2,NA,TGTGCCAGCAGCTTCGACGCGGTGGATGGCTACACCTTC,CASSFDAVDGYTF
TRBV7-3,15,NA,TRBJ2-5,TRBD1,TGTGCCAGCAGCTTAACTGGGACAGGAGGGGAGACCCAGTACTTC,CASSLTGTGGETQYF
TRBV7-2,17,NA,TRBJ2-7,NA,TGTGCCAGCAGCTTAGTGAACAGTTGGGTATTAACCTACGAGCAGTACTTC,CASSLVNSWVLTYEQYF
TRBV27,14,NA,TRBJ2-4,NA,TGTGCCAGCAGTCCTAATTCCAGGGTAAACATTCAGTACTTC,CASSPNSRVNIQYF
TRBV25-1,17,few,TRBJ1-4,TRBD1,TGTGCCAGCAGTGAACACCCGGACAGGGCAACTAATGAAAAACTGTTTTTT,CASSEHPDRATNEKLFF
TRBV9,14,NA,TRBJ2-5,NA,TGTGCCAGCAGCCCATCTACAGGGTTAGAGACCCAGTACTTC,CASSPSTGLETQYF
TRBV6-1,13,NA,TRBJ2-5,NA,TGTGCCAGCAGGAAAGAGTACCAAGAGACCCAGTACTTC,CASRKEYQETQYF
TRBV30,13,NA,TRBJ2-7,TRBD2,TGTGCCTTGACTAGCGGGGGGGGATACGAGCAGTACTTC,CALTSGGGYEQYF
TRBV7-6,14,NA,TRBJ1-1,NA,TGTGCCAGCAGCTCAGAGACAGTTAACACTGAAGCTTTCTTT,CASSSETVNTEAFF
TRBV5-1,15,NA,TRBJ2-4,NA,TGCGCCAGCAGCTTAATGGAGGGAGCCAAAAACATTCAGTACTTT,CASSLMEGAKNIQYF
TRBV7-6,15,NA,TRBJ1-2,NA,TGTGCCAGCAGCCTCCAAGGGGGTCGTGGCTATGGCTACACCTTC,CASSLQGGRGYGYTF
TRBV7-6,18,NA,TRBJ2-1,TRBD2,TGTGCCAGCAGCCCGAGGACTAGCGGGGGGGCCTCCTACAATGAGCAGTTCTTC,CASSPRTSGGASYNEQFF
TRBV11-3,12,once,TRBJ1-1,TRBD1,TGTGCCAGCAGCTCTAGGGGGCCTGAAGCTTTCTTT,CASSSRGPEAFF
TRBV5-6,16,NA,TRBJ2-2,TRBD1,TGTGCCAGCAGCTTGGGGCGGACAGGTTTCACCGGGGAGCTGTTTTTT,CASSLGRTGFTGELFF
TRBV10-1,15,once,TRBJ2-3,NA,TGCGCCAGCAGTGATCCGGGGACTAGCACAGATACGCAGTATTTT,CASSDPGTSTDTQYF
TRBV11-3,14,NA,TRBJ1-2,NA,TGTGCCAGCAGCTTAAGAGGGACTAACTATGGCTACACCTTC,CASSLRGTNYGYTF
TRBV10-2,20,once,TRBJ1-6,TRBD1,TGCGCCAGCAGTGAGTCCAGGGGGCGATTCCCGACTGCTCAGAATTCACCCCTCCACTTT,CASSESRGRFPTAQNSPLHF
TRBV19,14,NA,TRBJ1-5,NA,TGTGCCAGTACTGGCCAGGTAGGCAATCAGCCCCAGCATTTT,CASTGQVGNQPQHF
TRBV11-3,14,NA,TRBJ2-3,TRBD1,TGTGCCAGCGGACAGGGGATGAGCACAGATACGCAGTATTTT,CASGQGMSTDTQYF
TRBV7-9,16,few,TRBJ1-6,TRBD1,TGTTCCAGCAGCATAACAGGGGCCGCCTATAATTCACCCCTCCACTTT,CSSSITGAAYNSPLHF
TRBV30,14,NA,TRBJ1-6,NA,TGTGCCTGGAGCGCGGGCGACCCGAATTCACCCCTCCACTTT,CAWSAGDPNSPLHF
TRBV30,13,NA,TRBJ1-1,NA,TGTGCCTGGACCCCTGACAGGAACACTGAAGCTTTCTTT,CAWTPDRNTEAFF
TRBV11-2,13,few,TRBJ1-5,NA,TGTGCCAGCAGCTTAGCGGTCAATCAGCCCCAGCATTTT,CASSLAVNQPQHF
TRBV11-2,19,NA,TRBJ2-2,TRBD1,TGTGCCAGCAGCTTATCTAGTCCGGACAGGGTTAGGGACACCGGGGAGCTGTTTTTT,CASSLSSPDRVRDTGELFF
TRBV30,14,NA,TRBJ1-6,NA,TGTGCCTGGAGCGTCGAGACATTGGATTCACCCCTCCACTTT,CAWSVETLDSPLHF
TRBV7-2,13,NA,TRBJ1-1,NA,TGTGCCAGCAGGGGGACGGGAGATACTGAAGCTTTCTTT,CASRGTGDTEAFF
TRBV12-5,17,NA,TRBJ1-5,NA,TGTGCTAGTGGTTCGATCCGACAGACCTATAGCAATCAGCCCCAGCATTTT,CASGSIRQTYSNQPQHF
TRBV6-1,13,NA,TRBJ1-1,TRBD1,TGTGCCAGCAGTGACCTGACAGGGGCTGAAGCTTTCTTT,CASSDLTGAEAFF
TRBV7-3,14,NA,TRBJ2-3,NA,TGTGCCAGCAGCTCCCGGTCCCCAACAGATACGCAGTATTTT,CASSSRSPTDTQYF
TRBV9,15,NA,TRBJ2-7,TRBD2,TGTGCCAGCAGCGCCGAGCGGGGGGGCATCCACGAGCAGTACTTC,CASSAERGGIHEQYF